The clone carrying this T cell receptor (beta chain) appeared a few times. The source of the sample is a study of blood T cells in healthy people across ages. J gave up 1 base and V 8 bases, and 9 bases lay outside the gene matches. The CDR3 has 15 residues. CDR1 is MNHEY, CDR2 SVGEGT, per germline. Combining a sample-barcoded 5' primer with a J-beta primer mix, a second PCR ran for roughly 7 to 11 cycles. TCRdb recomputed calls from the 5' RACE reads with MiXCR, one row per CDR3 protein. The sample holds 1 million or so distinct CDR3 sequences, 25% seen once. These sequences were also reported in another study, on T cells of mothers and their children. That paper states: Related and unrelated pairs show similar thymic shaping of TCR recombination output.

The origin of this receptor is a girl aged 2 to 9 in good health. The genes are TRBV6-2 or TRBV6-3 and TRBJ1-1, with TRBD1 identical over 8 bases. Sequencing was performed on blood. The CDR3 DNA reads TGTGCCAGCGGAAAGACAGGGGTGGGGAACACTGAAGCTTTCTTT. Protein sequence: CASGKTGVGNTEAFF.